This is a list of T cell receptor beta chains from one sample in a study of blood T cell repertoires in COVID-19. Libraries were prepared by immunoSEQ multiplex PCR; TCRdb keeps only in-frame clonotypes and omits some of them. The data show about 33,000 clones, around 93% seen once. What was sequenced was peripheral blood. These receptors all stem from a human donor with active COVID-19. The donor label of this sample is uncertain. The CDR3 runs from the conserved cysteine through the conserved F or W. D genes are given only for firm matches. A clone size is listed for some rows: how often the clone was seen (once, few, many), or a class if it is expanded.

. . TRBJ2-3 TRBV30 CAWSRARGDTQYF TGTGCCTGGAGTAGGGCGCGCGGGGATACGCAGTATTTT
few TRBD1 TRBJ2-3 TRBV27 CASADRGWADTQYF TGTGCCAGCGCCGACAGGGGGTGGGCAGATACGCAGTATTTT
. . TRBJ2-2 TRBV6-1 CASSELGGTGELFF TGTGCCAGCAGTGAATTAGGGGGCACCGGGGAGCTGTTTTTT
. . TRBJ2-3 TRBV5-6 CASSLSRSPSTDTQYF TGTGCCAGCAGCTTGAGCCGGAGCCCTAGCACAGATACGCAGTATTTT
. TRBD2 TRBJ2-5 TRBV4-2 CASSQSPSGGPLETQYF TGTGCCAGCAGCCAATCCCCTAGCGGGGGACCCTTAGAGACCCAGTACTTC
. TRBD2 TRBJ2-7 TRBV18 CASSAGTSGSYEQYF TGTGCCAGCTCAGCCGGGACTAGCGGTTCCTACGAGCAGTACTTC
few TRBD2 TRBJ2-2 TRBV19 CASLTSDDTGELFF TGTGCCAGTCTAACTAGCGATGACACCGGGGAGCTGTTTTTT
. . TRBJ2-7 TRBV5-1 CASRRSSGYEQYF TGCGCCAGCCGCCGTTCGAGTGGTTACGAGCAGTACTTC
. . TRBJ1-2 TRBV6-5 CASILDMSYGYTF TGTGCCAGCATCCTGGACATGAGTTATGGCTACACCTTC
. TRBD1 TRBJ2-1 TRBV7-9 CASSAIDRVLNNEQFF TGTGCCAGCAGCGCCATAGACAGGGTCCTTAACAATGAGCAGTTCTTC
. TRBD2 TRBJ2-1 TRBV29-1 CSVGQAGGEQFF TGCAGCGTTGGACAAGCGGGGGGGGAGCAGTTCTTC
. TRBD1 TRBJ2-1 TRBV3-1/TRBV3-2 CASRDATGDLLGYNEQFF TGTGCCAGCAGGGACGCTACAGGGGATCTTCTGGGTTACAATGAGCAGTTCTTC
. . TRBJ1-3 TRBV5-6 CASSLARAGYGNTIYF TGTGCCAGCAGCTTGGCCAGGGCAGGGTACGGAAACACCATATATTTT
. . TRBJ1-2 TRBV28 CASSSTGTPGYGYTF TGTGCCAGCAGTTCAACCGGGACACCCGGCTATGGCTACACCTTC
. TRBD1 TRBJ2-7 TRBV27 CASSVDRGGSYEQYF TGTGCCAGCAGTGTCGACAGGGGGGGGTCCTACGAGCAGTACTTC
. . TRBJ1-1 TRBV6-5 CASRKGHHNTEAFF TGTGCCAGCAGGAAGGGACACCATAACACTGAAGCTTTCTTT
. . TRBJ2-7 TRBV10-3 CAISRERSSYEQYF TGTGCCATCAGCCGGGAGAGAAGCTCCTACGAGCAGTACTTC
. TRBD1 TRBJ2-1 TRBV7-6 CASSSPGTGLANEQFF TGTGCCAGCAGCTCCCCAGGGACAGGGCTTGCCAATGAGCAGTTCTTC
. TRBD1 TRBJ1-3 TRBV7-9 CASTQGGSPLSGNTIYF TGTGCCAGCACCCAAGGGGGCAGCCCACTCTCTGGAAACACCATATATTTT
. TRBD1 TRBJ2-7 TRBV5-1 CASSLSGTGWLDEQYF TGCGCCAGCAGCTTGTCCGGGACAGGGTGGTTGGACGAGCAGTACTTC
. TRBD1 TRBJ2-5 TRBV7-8 CASSLEGQGAQETQYF TGTGCCAGCAGCTTAGAGGGACAGGGGGCCCAAGAGACCCAGTACTTC
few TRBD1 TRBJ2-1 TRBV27 CASAYRGPSDEQFF TGTGCCAGCGCTTACAGGGGTCCCTCCGATGAGCAGTTCTTC
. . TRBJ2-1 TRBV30 CAWSVPRTSYNEQFF TGTGCCTGGAGTGTACCGCGCACCTCCTACAATGAGCAGTTCTTC
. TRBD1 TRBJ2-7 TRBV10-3 CAISESGQVSYEQYF TGTGCCATCAGTGAGTCAGGACAGGTATCCTACGAGCAGTACTTC
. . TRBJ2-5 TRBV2 CASRSLQGTQETQYF TGTGCCAGCAGAAGCTTACAGGGAACCCAAGAGACCCAGTACTTC
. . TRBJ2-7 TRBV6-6 CASSYSQGYEQYF TGTGCCAGCAGTTACTCGCAGGGTTACGAGCAGTACTTC
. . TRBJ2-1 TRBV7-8 CASSLAEGLGEQFF TGTGCCAGCAGCTTAGCTGAGGGATTAGGTGAGCAGTTCTTC
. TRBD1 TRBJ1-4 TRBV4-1 CASSQGMQGQGSSEKLFF TGCGCCAGCAGCCAAGGGATGCAGGGACAGGGAAGCAGTGAAAAACTGTTTTTT
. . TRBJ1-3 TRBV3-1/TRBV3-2 CASSPDSHSGNTIYF TGTGCCAGCAGCCCGGACAGCCACTCTGGAAACACCATATATTTT
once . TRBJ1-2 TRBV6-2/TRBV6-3 CASSYALGGLGYGYTF TGTGCCAGCAGTTACGCACTTGGAGGGTTGGGCTATGGCTACACCTTC
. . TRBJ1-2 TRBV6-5 CASRGLDVYGYTF TGTGCCAGCAGGGGACTCGACGTCTATGGCTACACCTTC
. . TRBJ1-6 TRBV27 CASSFRGNSPLHF TGTGCCAGCAGTTTTCGGGGGAATTCACCCCTCCACTTT
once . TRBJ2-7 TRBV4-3 CASSQVAGADYEQYF TGCGCCAGCAGCCAAGTTGCAGGGGCAGACTACGAGCAGTACTTC
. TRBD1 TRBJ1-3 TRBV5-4 CASSSTGSLRNTIYF TGTGCCAGCAGCTCGACAGGGAGTCTAAGAAACACCATATATTTT
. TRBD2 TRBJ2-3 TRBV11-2 CASSLILAGGRDTQYF TGTGCCAGCAGCTTAATACTAGCGGGGGGGCGAGATACGCAGTATTTT
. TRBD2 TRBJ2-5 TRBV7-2 CASSLFFSSGRETQYF TGTGCCAGCAGCTTATTTTTTTCTAGCGGGAGAGAGACCCAGTACTTC
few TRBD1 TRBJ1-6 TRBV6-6 CAGRQGSNSPLHF TGTGCCGGACGACAGGGGTCGAATTCACCCCTCCACTTT
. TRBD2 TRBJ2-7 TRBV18 CASSGLAGGLNYEQYF TGTGCCAGCTCAGGACTAGCGGGGGGTTTGAATTACGAGCAGTACTTC
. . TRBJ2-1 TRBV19 CASSMARQAIEQFF TGTGCCAGTAGTATGGCCCGACAAGCCATAGAGCAGTTCTTC
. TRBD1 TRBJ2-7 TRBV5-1 CASSGTGTGLSEQYF TGCGCCAGCAGCGGAACGGGGACAGGGCTCTCCGAGCAGTACTTC
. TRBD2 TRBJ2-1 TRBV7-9 CASSPKSRLASYNEQFF TGTGCCAGCAGCCCAAAGTCCCGACTAGCGTCGTACAATGAGCAGTTCTTC
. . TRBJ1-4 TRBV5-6 CASSWQGATNEKLFF TGTGCCAGCAGCTGGCAGGGTGCAACTAATGAAAAACTGTTTTTT
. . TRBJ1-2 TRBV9 CASSESGGAGAGYTF TGTGCCAGCAGCGAAAGCGGGGGGGCTGGGGCTGGCTACACCTTC
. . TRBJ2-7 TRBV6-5 CASRPDSLNSYEQYF TGTGCCAGCAGACCGGACAGCCTCAACTCCTACGAGCAGTACTTC
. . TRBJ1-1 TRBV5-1 CASSLAGGRNTEAFF TGCGCCAGCAGCTTGGCGGGGGGCCGGAACACTGAAGCTTTCTTT
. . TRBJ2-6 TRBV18 CASSPLEVSGANVLTF TGTGCCAGCTCACCACTAGAGGTCTCTGGGGCCAACGTCCTGACTTTC
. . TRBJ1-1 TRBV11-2 CASSFARAGTEAFF TGTGCCAGCAGCTTTGCCAGGGCGGGAACTGAAGCTTTCTTT
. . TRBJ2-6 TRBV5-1 CASSSLDYSGANVLTF TGCGCCAGCAGCTCACTAGACTACTCTGGGGCCAACGTCCTGACTTTC
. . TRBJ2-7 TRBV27 CASSLARGPAYEQYF TGTGCCAGCAGTTTAGCGCGGGGGCCCGCCTACGAGCAGTACTTC
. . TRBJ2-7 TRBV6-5 CASSYSPRLTYEQYF TGTGCCAGCAGTTACTCGCCCAGGTTGACCTACGAGCAGTACTTC
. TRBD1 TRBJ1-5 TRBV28 CASKWGQGTGNQPQHF TGTGCCAGCAAATGGGGACAGGGAACGGGCAATCAGCCCCAGCATTTT
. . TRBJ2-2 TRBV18 CASSPLDTGELFF TGTGCCAGCTCACCTCTCGACACCGGGGAGCTGTTTTTT
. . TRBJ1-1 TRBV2 CASSGTGYTEAFF TGTGCCAGCAGTGGAACAGGGTATACTGAAGCTTTCTTT
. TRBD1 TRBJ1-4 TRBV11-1 CASSWGTATNEKLFF TGTGCCAGCAGCTGGGGGACAGCAACTAATGAAAAACTGTTTTTT
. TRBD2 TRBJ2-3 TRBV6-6 CASSYSRTSFPDTQYF TGTGCCAGCAGTTACTCCCGGACTAGTTTTCCAGATACGCAGTATTTT
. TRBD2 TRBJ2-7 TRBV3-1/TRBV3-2 CASSQGTSGRGEQYF TGTGCCAGCAGCCAAGGGACTAGCGGGAGGGGAGAGCAGTACTTC
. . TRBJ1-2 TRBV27 CASSTRVLGYGYTF TGTGCCAGCAGTACGAGGGTGCTAGGCTATGGCTACACCTTC
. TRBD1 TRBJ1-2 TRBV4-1 CASSLDRVGARGYTF TGCGCCAGCAGCCTCGACAGGGTCGGGGCTAGGGGCTACACCTTC
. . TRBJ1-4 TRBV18 CASSPEDSPHGTNEKLFF TGTGCCAGCTCACCGGAGGACAGCCCCCACGGCACTAATGAAAAACTGTTTTTT
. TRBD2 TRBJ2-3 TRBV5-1 CASTLAVTDTQYF TGCGCCAGCACCCTAGCGGTGACAGATACGCAGTATTTT